Included here is one TCR beta chain sequence, with context. Its antigen is currently unknown. These data belong to a study of T cell responses to AZD1222 COVID-19 vaccine. Method: immunoSEQ multiplex PCR; TCRdb's copy keeps in-frame clones and lacks some. The sample has 90,000 to 120,000 clones, 80% to 95% seen once. Study-wide results and limits: Seropositive status at baseline applied to only five or six AZD1222 recipients. A rise in Spike-specific TCR breadth and depth followed two AZD1222 doses. Donors were mostly white British, more females; clonal diversity possibly underestimated.

Germline loops: CDR1 SQVTM, CDR2 ANQGSEA. This CDR3 is 12 amino acids long. V was trimmed by 8 bases and J by 8 bases, leaving 18 bases between them. The sequence was collected from an adult who received the AZD1222 COVID-19 vaccine. The genes are TRBV29-1 and TRBJ1-1; maybe TRBD1 (6 bases). The material was peripheral blood, obtained 28 days after the second AZD1222 dose. The CDR3 here is CSILGGAAEAFF. CDR3 coding DNA: TGCAGCATTCTTGGGGGGGCAGCGGAAGCTTTCTTT. The full variable domain, in which reference TRBV29-1 and TRBJ1-1 provide the parts outside the CDR3, is SAVISQKPSRDICQRGTSLTIQCQVDSQVTMMFWYRQQPGQSLTLIATANQGSEATYESGFVIDKFPISRPNLTFSTLTVSNMSPEDSSIYLCSILGGAAEAFFGQGTRLTVV.